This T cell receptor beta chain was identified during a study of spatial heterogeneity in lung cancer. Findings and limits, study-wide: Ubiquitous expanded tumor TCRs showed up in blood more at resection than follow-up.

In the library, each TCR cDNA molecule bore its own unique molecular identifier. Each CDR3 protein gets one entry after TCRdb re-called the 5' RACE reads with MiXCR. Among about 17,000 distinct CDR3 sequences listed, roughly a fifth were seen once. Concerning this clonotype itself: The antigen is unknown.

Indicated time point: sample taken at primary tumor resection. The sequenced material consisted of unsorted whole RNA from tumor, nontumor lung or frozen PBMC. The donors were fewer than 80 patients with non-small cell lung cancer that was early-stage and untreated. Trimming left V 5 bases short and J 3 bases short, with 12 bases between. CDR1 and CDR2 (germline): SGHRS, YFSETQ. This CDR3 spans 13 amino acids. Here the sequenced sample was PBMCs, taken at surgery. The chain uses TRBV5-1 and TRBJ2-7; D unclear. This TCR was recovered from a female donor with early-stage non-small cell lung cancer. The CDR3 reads CASSLGSFYEQYF. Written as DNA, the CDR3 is TGCGCCAGCAGTCTGGGGTCCTTCTACGAGCAGTACTTC.